This T cell receptor (beta chain) appears in the sequencing data of a study of post-analysis software for immune sequencing data. Overall study findings and caveats: A few TRBV segments were significantly more frequent in patients than in controls. TRBV5-6, TRBV5-1 and TRBV20-1 were among these segments. Strong co-clustering by F measure was evident for samples that had been prepared in the same batch.

Sequencing libraries made from TCR beta cDNA carried unique molecular identifiers. TCRdb processed the PCR reads anew with MiXCR; each CDR3 protein has one entry. Here the sample spans roughly 410,000 distinct CDR3 sequences, less than 40% being singletons. Note on this clonotype: Its antigen is not identified.

Germline CDR1 reads LGHNA; CDR2 reads YNFKEQ. This CDR3 has 15 amino acids. With 1 base removed from V and 4 bases from J, the gap between germline ends came to 10 bases. Sequences were obtained from blood. This chain links TRBV4-2 with TRBJ2-2; tentative D call: TRBD1 (5 bases). This receptor was obtained from a girl aged 5-17 years with multiple sclerosis. The CDR3 DNA reads TGTGCCAGCAGCCAAGCCCAGGGCTTCACCGGGGAGCTGTTTTTT. Amino acids: CASSQAQGFTGELFF.